The sequence of this T cell receptor beta chain was determined in a study of blood T cell repertoires in COVID-19. Germline loops: CDR1 LNHNV, CDR2 YYDKDF (reference sequence). The CDR3 sequence is 15 residues long. Trimming stripped 0 bases from V and 2 bases from J, with 11 bases between. Only in-frame clones appear in the TCRdb table, and some are missing; sequencing was by immunoSEQ multiplex PCR. The table has 150,000 to 200,000 clones, more than 65% seen once. The sequence was collected from a human donor with acute or convalescent COVID-19. The donor label of this sample is uncertain. The rearrangement uses TRBV15 and TRBJ2-7, with D tentatively TRBD1 (5 bases). Specimen: peripheral blood. CDR3 coding DNA: TGTGCCACCAGCAGAGACGACAGTCAAACCTACGAGCAGTACTTC. It encodes CATSRDDSQTYEQYF. The full variable domain, with the rest looked up from reference TRBV15 and TRBJ2-7, is DAMVIQNPRYQVTQFGKPVTLSCSQTLNHNVMYWYQQKSSQAPKLLFHYYDKDFNNEADTPDNFQSRRPNTSFCFLDIRSPGLGDTAMYLCATSRDDSQTYEQYFGPGTRLTVT.